This T cell receptor (beta chain) was profiled in a study of blood T cell repertoires in COVID-19. Study overall: The origin of the acute and convalescent COVID-19 samples was the United States, Italy and Spain. The analysed material was cDNA or gDNA that came from T cells, B-cell-depleted T cells, or PBMCs.

Only in-frame clones appear in the TCRdb table, and some are missing; sequencing was by immunoSEQ multiplex PCR. The repertoire consists of roughly 250,000 clones, with 70% to 85% occurring once and the leading ten covering under 4.5%. The TCR was taken from a woman in her 40s with active or convalescent COVID-19. Input material: peripheral blood.

The CDR3 sequence is CASSQDRLRLTNTDTQYF. CDR3 bases: TGTGCCAGCAGCCAAGATCGCTTGAGACTAACAAACACAGATACGCAGTATTTT. V and J are TRBV3-1 (or the pseudogene TRBV3-2) and TRBJ2-3; weak D call: TRBD2 (5 bases). The CDR3 has 18 residues. Germline lookup yields CDR1 LGHDT and CDR2 YNNKEL (reference sequence). The germline V and J ends were trimmed by 0 bases and 2 bases, with 18 bases remaining between them.